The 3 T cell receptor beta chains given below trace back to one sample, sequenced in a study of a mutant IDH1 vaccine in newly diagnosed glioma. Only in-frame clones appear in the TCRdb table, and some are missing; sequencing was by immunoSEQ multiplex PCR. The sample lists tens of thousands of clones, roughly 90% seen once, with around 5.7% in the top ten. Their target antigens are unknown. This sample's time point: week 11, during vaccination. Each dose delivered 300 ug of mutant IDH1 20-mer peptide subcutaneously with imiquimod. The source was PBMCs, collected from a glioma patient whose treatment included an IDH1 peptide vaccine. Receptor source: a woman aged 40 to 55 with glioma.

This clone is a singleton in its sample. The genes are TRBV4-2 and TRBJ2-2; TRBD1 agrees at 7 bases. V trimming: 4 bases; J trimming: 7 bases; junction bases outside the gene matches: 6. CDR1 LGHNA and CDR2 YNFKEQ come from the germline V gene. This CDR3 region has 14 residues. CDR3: CASSLDRALGELFF. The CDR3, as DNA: TGTGCCAGCAGCCTTGACAGGGCTCTCGGGGAGCTGTTTTTT.

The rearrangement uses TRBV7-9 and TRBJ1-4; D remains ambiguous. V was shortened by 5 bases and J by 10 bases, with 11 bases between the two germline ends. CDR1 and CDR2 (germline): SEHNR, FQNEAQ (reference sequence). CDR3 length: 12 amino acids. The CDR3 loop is CASSTLAGKLFF. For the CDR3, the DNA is TGTGCCAGCAGCACCCTAGCCGGAAAACTGTTTTTT.

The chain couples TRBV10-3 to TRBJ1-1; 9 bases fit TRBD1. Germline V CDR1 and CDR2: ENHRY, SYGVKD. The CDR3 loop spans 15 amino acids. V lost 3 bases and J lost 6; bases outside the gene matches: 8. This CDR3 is CAISDKGTGIAEAFF. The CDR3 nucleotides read TGTGCCATCAGTGACAAGGGGACAGGGATCGCTGAAGCTTTCTTT.